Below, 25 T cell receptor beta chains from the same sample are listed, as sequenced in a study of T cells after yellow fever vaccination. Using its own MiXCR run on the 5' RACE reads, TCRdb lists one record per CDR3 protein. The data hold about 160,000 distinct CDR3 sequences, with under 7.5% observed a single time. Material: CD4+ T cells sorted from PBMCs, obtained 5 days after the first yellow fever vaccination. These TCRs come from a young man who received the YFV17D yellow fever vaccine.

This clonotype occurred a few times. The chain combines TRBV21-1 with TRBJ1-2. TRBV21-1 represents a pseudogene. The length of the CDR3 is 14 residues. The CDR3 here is CASIPESGEGGYTF. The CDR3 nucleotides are TGTGCCAGCATTCCGGAGTCCGGGGAGGGTGGCTACACCTTC.

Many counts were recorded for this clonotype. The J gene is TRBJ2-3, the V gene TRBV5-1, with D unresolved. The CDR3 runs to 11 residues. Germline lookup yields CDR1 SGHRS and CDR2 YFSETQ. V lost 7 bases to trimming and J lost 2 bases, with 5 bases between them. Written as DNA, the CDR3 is TGCGCCAGCGGGGTCACAGATACGCAGTATTTT. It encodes CASGVTDTQYF.

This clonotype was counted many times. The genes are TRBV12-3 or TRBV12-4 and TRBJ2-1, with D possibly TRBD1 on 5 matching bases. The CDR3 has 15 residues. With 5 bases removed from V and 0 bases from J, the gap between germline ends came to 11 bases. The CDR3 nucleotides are TGTGCCAGCAGTGTGGACAATCCCTCCTACAATGAGCAGTTCTTC. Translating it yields CASSVDNPSYNEQFF.

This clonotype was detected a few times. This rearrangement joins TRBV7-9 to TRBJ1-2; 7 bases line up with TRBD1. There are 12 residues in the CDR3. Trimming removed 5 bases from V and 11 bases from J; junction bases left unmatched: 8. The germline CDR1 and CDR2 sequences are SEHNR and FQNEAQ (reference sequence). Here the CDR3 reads CASSLSQGMYTF. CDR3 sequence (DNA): TGTGCCAGCAGCCTCTCACAGGGGATGTACACCTTC.

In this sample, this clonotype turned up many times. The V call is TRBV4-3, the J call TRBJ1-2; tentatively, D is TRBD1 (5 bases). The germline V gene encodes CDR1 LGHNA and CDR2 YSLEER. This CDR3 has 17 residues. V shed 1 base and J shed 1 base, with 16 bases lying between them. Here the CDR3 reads CASSQVGWDDDNYGYTF. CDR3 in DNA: TGCGCCAGCAGCCAAGTTGGGTGGGACGACGATAACTATGGCTACACCTTC.

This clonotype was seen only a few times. DNA for the CDR3: TGTGCCAGCAGTTCGGGGGAACAGGCGAAAAACATTCAGTACTTC. Its translation is CASSSGEQAKNIQYF. This chain connects TRBV27 to TRBJ2-4, with a possible D match to TRBD2 (6 bases). Germline V gene sequence: CDR1 MNHEY, CDR2 SMNVEV (reference sequence). CDR3 length: 15 amino acids. V was trimmed by 4 bases and J by 4 bases, leaving 14 bases between them.

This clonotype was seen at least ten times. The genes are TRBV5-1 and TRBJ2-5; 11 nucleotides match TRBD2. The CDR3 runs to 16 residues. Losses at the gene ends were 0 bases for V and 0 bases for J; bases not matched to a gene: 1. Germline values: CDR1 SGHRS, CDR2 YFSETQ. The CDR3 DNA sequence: TGCGCCAGCAGCTTGGTACTAGCGGGGGACCAAGAGACCCAGTACTTC. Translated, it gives CASSLVLAGDQETQYF.

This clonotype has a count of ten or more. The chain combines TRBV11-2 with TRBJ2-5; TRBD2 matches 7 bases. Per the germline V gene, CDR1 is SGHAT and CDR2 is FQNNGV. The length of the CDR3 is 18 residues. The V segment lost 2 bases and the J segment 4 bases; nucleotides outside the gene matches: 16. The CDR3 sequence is CASSLKGRQTTGGETQYF. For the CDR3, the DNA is TGTGCCAGCAGCTTAAAGGGGCGGCAGACCACGGGGGGAGAGACCCAGTACTTC.

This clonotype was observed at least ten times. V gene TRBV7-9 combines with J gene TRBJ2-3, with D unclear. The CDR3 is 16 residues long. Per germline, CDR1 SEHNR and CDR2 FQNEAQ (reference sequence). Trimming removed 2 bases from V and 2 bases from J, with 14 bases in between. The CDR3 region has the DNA TGTGCCAGCAGCTTACTGACACTCGTTTACACAGATACGCAGTATTTT. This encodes CASSLLTLVYTDTQYF.

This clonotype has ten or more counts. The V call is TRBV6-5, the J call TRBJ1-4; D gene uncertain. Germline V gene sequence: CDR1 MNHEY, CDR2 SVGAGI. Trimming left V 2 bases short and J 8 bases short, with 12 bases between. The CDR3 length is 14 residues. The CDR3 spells CASSYRRVGEKLFF. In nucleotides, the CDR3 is TGTGCCAGCAGTTACAGAAGGGTTGGAGAAAAACTGTTTTTT.

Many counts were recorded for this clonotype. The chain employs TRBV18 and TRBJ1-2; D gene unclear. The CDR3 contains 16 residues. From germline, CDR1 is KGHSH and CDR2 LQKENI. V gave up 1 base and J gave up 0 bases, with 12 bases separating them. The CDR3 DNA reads TGTGCCAGCTCACCACGAATAGGTCGAACTAACTATGGCTACACCTTC. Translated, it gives CASSPRIGRTNYGYTF.

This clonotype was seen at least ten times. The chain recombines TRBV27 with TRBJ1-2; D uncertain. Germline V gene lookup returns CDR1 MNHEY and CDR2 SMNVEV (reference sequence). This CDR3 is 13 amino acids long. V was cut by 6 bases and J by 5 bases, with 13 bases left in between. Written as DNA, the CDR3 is TGTGCCAGCAGGGCAGTTGGGTGGTATGGCTACACCTTC. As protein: CASRAVGWYGYTF.

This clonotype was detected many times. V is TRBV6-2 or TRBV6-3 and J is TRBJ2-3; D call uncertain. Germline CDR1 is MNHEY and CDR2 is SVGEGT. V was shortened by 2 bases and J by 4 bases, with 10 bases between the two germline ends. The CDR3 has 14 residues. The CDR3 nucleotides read TGTGCCAGCAGTTACCTGGTTTCCGCAGATACGCAGTATTTT. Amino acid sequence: CASSYLVSADTQYF.

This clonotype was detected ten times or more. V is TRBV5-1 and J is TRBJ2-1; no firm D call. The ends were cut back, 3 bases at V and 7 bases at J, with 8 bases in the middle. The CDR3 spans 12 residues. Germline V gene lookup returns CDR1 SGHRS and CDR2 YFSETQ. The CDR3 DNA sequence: TGCGCCAGCAGCTACGCTTGGAATGAGCAGTTCTTC. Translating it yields CASSYAWNEQFF. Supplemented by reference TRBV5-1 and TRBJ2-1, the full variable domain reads KAGVTQTPRYLIKTRGQQVTLSCSPISGHRSVSWYQQTPGQGLQFLFEYFSETQRNKGNFPGRFSGRQFSNSRSEMNVSTLELGDSALYLCASSYAWNEQFFGPGTRLTVL.

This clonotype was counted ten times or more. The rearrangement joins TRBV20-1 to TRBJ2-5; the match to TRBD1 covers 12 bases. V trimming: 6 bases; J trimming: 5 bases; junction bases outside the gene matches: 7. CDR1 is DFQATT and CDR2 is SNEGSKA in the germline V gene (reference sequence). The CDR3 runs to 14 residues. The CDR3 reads CSARRDRGQETQYF. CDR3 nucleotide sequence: TGCAGTGCACGCCGGGACAGGGGGCAGGAGACCCAGTACTTC.

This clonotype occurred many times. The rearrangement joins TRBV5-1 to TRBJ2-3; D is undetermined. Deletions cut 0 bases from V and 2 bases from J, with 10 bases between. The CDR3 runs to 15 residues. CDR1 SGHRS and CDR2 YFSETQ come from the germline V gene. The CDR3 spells CASSLGQATTDTQYF. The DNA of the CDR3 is TGCGCCAGCAGCTTGGGCCAGGCGACCACAGATACGCAGTATTTT.

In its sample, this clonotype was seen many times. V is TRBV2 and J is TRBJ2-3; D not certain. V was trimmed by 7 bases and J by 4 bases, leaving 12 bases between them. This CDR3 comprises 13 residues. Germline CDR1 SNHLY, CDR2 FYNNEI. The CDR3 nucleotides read TGTGCCAGCATTATATCGGTGCCAGATACGCAGTATTTT. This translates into CASIISVPDTQYF.

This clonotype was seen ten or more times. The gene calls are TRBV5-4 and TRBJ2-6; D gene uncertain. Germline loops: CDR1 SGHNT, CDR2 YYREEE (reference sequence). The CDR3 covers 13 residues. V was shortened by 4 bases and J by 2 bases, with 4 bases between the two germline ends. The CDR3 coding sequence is TGTGCCAGCAGCGCGACTGGGGCCAACGTCCTGACTTTC. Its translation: CASSATGANVLTF.

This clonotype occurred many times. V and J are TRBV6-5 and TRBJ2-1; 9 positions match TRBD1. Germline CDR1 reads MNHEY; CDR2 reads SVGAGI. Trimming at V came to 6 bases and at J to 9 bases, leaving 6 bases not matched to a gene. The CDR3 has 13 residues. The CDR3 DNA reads TGTGCCAGCAGGGGCACAGGGGGCCGTGAGCAGTTCTTC. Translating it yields CASRGTGGREQFF.

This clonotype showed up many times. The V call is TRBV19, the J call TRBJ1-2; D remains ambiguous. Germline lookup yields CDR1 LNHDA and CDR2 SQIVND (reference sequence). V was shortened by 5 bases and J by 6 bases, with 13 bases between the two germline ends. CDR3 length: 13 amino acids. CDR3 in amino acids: CASSFTWGDGYTF. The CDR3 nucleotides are TGTGCCAGTAGTTTCACTTGGGGAGATGGCTACACCTTC.

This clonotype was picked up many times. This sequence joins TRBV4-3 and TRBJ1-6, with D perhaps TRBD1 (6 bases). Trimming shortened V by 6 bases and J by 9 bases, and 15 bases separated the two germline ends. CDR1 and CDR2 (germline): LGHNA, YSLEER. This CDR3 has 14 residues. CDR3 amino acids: CASSLQGGGSPLHF. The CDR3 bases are TGCGCCAGCAGTTTACAGGGAGGTGGTTCACCCCTCCACTTT.

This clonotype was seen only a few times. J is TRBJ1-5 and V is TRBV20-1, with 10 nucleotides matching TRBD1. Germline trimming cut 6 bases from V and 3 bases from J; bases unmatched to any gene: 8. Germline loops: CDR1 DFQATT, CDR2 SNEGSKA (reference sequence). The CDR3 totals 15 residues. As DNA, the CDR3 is TGCAGTGCAGAACCCGGGACAGGGGACAATCAGCCCCAGCATTTT. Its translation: CSAEPGTGDNQPQHF.

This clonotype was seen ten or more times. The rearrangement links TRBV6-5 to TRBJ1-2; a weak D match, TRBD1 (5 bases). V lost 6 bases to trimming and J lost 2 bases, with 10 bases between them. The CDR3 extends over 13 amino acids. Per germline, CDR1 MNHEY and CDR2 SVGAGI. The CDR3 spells CASSPGANYGYTF. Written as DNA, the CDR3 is TGTGCCAGCAGCCCCGGGGCGAACTATGGCTACACCTTC.

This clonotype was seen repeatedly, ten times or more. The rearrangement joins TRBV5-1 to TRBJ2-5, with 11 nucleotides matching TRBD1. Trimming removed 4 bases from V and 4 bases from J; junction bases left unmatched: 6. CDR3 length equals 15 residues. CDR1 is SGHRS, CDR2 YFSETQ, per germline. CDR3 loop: CASSVDRGRGETQYF. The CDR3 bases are TGCGCCAGCAGCGTGGACAGGGGGCGCGGAGAGACCCAGTACTTC.

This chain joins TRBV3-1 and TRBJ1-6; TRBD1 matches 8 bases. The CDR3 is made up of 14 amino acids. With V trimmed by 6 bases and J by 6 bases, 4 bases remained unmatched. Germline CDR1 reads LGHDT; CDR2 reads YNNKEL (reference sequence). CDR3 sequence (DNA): TGTGCCAGCAGGGCAGGGGGCGGTAATTCACCCCTCCACTTT. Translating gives CASRAGGGNSPLHF.